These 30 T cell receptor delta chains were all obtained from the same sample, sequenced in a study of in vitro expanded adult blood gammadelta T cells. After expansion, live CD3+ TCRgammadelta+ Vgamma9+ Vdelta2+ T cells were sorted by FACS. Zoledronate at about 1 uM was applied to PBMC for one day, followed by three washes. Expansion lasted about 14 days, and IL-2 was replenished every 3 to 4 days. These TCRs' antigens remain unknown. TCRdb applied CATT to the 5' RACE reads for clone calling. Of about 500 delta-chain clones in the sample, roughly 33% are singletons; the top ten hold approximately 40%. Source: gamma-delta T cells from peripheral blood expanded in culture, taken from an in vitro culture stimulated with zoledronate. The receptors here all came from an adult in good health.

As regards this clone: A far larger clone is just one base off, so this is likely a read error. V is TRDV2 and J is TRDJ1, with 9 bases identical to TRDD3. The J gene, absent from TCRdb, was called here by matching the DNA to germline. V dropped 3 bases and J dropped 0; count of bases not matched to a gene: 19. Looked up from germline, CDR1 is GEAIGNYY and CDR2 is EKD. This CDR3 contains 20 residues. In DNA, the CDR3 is TGTGCCTGTGACGCCGCGGGGCACTGGGGGACGACGCAATACACCGATAAACTCATCTTT. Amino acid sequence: CACDAAGHWGTTQYTDKLIF.

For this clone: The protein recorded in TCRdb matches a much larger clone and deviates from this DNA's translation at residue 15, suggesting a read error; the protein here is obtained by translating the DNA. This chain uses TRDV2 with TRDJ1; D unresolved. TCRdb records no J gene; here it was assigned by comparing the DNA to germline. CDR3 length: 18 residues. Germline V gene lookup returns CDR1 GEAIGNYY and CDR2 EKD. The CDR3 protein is CACDTLRGPNGESDRLIF. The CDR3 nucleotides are TGTGCCTGTGACACCCTTCGGGGCCCGAACGGCGAGAGCGATAGACTCATCTTT.

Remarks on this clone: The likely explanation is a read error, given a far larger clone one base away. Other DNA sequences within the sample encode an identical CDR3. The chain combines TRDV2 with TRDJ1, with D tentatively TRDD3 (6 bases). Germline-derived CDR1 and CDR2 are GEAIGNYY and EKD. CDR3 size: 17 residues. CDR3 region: CACDTLGNQGDTDKLIF. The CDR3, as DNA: TGTGCCTGTGACACCCTGGGGAACCAGGGGGACACGGATAAACTCATCTTT.

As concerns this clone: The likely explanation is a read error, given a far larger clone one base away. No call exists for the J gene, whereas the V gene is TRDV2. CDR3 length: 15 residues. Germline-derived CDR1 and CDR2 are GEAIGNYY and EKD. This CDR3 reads CACDTAFPRTDKLTF. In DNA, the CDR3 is TGTGCCTGTGACACCGCTTTTCCCCGCACCGATAAACTCACCTTT.

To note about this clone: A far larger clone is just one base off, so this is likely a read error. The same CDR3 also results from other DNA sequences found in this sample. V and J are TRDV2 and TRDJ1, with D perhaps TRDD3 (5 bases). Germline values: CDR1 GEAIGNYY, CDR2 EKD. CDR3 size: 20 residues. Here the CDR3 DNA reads TGTGCCTGCGACACCATGTCGGGGTTAGGGGAGAAGCAGTACACCGATAAACTCATCTTT. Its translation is CACDTMSGLGEKQYTDKLIF.

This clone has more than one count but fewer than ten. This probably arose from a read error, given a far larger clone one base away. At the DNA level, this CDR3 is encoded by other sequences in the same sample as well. The CDR3: CACDDVLGDTPGYTDKLIF. The CDR3 nucleotides read TGTGCCTGTGACGATGTACTGGGGGATACGCCCGGGTACACTGATAAACTCATCTTT. The chain uses TRDV2 and TRDJ1; 13 nucleotides agree with TRDD3. Because TCRdb records no J gene, it was assigned here through a match of the DNA to germline. The CDR3 length is 19 residues. In germline, CDR1 is GEAIGNYY, CDR2 EKD.

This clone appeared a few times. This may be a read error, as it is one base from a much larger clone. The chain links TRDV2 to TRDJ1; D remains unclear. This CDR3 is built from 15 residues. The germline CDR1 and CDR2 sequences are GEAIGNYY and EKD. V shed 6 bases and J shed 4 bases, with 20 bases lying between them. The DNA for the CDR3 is TGTGCCTGTAACTCCCTTTCTTACAAAAACGATAAACTCATCTTT. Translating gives CACNSLSYKNDKLIF.

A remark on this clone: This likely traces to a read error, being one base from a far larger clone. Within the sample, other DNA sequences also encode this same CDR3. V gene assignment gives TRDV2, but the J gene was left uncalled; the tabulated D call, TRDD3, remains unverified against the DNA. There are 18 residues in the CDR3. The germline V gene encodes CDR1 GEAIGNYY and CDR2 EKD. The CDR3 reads CACDTTGGSSWDTRQMFF. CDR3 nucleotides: TGTGCCTGTGACACTACTGGGGGAAGCTCCTGGGACACCCGACAAATGTTTTTC.

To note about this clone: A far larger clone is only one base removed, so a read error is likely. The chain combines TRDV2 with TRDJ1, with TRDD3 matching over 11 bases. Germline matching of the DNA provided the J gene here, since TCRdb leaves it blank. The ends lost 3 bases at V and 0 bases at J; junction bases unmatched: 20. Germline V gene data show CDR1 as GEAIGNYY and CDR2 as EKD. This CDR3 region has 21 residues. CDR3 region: CACDRLQGELGDMPYTDKLIF. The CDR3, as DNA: TGTGCCTGTGACCGGCTACAGGGGGAACTGGGGGATATGCCGTACACCGATAAACTCATCTTT.

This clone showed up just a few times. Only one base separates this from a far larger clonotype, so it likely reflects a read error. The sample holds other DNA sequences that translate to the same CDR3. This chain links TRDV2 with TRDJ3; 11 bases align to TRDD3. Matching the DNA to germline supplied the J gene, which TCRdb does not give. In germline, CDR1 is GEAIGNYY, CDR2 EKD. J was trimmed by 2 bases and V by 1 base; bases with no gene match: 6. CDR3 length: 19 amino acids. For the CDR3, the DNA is TGTGCCTGTGACACAACTGGGGGATATCGGACCTGGGACACCCGACAGATGTTTTTC. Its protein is CACDTTGGYRTWDTRQMFF.

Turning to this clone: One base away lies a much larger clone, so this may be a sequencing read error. This CDR3 is CACDSVAGDSAPWDTRQMFF. The CDR3 DNA follows: TGTGCCTGTGACTCCGTTGCTGGGGACTCCGCCCCCTGGGACACCCGACAGATGTTTTTC. The V and J genes are TRDV2 and TRDJ3; weak D call: TRDD3 (6 bases). Here the J gene was assigned by germline matching of the DNA, as TCRdb has none. Trimming left V 3 bases short and J 2 bases short, with 22 bases between. The CDR3 loop spans 20 amino acids. The germline V gene encodes CDR1 GEAIGNYY and CDR2 EKD.

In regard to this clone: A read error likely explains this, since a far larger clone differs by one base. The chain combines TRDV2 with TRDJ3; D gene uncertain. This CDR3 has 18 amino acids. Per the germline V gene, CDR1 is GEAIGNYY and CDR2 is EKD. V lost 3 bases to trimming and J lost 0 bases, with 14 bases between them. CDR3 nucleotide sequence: TGTGCCTGTGACCCCGGCGGGCCCAGCTCCTGGGACACCCGACAGATGTTTTTC. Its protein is CACDPGGPSSWDTRQMFF.

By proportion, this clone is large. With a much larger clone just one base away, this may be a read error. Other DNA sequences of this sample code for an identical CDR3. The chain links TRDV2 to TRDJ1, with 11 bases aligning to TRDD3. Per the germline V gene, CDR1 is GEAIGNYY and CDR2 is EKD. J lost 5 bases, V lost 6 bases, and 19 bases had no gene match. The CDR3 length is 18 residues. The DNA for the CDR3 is TGTGCCTGTTTACCCTTACTGGGGGATAAAAGGGTCACTGATAAACTCATCTTT. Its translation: CACLPLLGDKRVTDKLIF.

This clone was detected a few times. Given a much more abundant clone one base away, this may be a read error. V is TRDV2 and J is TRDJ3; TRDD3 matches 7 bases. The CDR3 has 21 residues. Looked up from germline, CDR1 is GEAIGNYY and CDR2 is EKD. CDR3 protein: CASDTLLGGKNTTWDTRQMFF. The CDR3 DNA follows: TGTGCCAGTGACACCCTCCTGGGGGGCAAGAATACTACCTGGGACACCCGACAGATGTTTTTC.

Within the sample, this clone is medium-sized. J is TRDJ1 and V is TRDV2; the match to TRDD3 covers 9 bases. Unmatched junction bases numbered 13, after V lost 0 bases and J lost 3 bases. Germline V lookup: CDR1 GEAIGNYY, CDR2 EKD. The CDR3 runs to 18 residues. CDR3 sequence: CACDTIMGLGDVPDKLIF. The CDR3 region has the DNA TGTGCCTGTGACACCATAATGGGACTGGGGGACGTGCCCGATAAACTCATCTTT.

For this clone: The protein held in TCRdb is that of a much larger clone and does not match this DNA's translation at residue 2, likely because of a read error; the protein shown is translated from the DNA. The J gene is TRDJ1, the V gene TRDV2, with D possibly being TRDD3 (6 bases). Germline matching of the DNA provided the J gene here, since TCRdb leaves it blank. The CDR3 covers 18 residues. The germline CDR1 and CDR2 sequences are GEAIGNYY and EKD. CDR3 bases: TGTTCCTGTGACACAGTTCCTCATATACTGGGAGCCACCGATAAACTCATCTTT. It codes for CSCDTVPHILGATDKLIF.

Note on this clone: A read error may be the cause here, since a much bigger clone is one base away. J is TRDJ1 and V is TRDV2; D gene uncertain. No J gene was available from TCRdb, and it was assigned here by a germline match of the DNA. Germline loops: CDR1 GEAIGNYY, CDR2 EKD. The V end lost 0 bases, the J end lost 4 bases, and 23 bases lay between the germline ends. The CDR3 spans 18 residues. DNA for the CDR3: TGTGCCTGTGACACCGTGGGTACCGGGTCCCCACACGACGATAAACTCATCTTT. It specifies CACDTVGTGSPHDDKLIF.

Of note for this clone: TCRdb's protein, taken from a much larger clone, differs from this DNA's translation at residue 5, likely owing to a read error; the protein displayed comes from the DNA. The CDR3 nucleotides are TGTGCCTGTGACGCCATAGGACTGGGGGATACCGATAAACTCATCTTT. It yields the protein CACDAIGLGDTDKLIF. The J gene is TRDJ1, the V gene TRDV2; 10 bases are shared with TRDD3. The J gene, not given by TCRdb, was assigned here from a germline match of the nucleotide sequence. With 3 bases clipped from V and 2 bases from J, the junction kept 8 bases outside the gene matches. The length of the CDR3 is 16 residues. Germline loops: CDR1 GEAIGNYY, CDR2 EKD.

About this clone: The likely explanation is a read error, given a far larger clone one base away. The CDR3 nucleotides are TGTGCCTGTGACACCGCTCTTCCCCGCACCGATAAACTCATCTTT. Translation: CACDTALPRTDKLIF. The V gene is TRDV2, the J gene TRDJ1, with D maybe TRDD2 (5 bases). Trimming stripped 0 bases from V and 1 base from J, with 11 bases between. There are 15 residues in the CDR3. Germline V CDR1 and CDR2: GEAIGNYY, EKD.

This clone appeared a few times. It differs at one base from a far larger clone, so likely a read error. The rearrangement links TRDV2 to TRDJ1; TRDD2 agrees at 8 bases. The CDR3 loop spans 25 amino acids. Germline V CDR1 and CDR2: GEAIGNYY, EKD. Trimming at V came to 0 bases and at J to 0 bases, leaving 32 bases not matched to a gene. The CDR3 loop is CACDTVGLPILGGVPAVRYTDKLIF. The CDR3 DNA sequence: TGTGCCTGTGACACCGTAGGCCTTCCTATTCTTGGGGGTGTCCCCGCGGTACGGTACACCGATAAACTCATCTTT.

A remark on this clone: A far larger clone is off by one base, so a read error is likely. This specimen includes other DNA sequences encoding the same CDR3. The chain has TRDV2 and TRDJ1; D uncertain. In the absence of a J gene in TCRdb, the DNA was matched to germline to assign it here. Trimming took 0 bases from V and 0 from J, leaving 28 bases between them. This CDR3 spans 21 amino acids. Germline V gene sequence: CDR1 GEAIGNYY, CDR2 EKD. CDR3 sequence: CACDTVRQRVTEARYTDKLIF. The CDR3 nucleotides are TGTGCCTGTGACACCGTTCGGCAGCGAGTAACTGAGGCTCGGTACACCGATAAACTCATCTTT.

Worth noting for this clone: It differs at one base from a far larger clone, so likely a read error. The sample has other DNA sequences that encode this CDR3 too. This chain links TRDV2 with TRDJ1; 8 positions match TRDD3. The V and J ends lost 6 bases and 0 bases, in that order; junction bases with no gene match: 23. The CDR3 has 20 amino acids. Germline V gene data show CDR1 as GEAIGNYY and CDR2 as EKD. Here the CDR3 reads CACSPVTGGIRTSYTDKLIF. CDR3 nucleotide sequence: TGTGCCTGTTCACCGGTTACTGGGGGTATACGAACCTCGTACACCGATAAACTCATCTTT.

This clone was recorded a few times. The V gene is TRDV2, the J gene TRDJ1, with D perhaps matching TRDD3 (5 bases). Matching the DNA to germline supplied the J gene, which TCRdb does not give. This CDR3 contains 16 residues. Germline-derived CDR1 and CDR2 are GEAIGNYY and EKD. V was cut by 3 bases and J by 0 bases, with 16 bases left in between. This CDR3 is CACDPVWAKHTDKLIF. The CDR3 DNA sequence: TGTGCCTGTGACCCTGTCTGGGCCAAACACACCGATAAACTCATCTTT.

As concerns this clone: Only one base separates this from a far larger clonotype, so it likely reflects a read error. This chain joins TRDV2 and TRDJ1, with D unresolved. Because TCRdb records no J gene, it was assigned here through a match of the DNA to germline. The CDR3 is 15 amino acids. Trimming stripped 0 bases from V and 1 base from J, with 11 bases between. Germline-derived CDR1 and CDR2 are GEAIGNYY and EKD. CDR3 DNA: TGTGCCTGTGACACCGCTTTACCCCGCACCGATAAACTCATCTTT. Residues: CACDTALPRTDKLIF.

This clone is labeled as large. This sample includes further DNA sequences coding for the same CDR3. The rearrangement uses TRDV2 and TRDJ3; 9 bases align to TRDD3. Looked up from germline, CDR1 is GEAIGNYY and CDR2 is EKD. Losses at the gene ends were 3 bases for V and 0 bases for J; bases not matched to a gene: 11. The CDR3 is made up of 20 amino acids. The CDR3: CACDLLLGEALSWDTRQMFF. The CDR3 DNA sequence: TGTGCCTGTGACCTGTTACTGGGGGAGGCCCTCTCCTGGGACACCCGACAGATGTTTTTC.

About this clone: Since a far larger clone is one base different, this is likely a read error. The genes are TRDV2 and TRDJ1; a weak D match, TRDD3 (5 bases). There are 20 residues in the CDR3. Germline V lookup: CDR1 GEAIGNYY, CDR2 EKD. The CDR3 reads CACDTMSGLGEKRYTDKLIF. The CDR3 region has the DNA TGTGCCTGCGACACTATGTCGGGGTTAGGGGAGAAGCGGTACACCGATAAACTCATCTTT.

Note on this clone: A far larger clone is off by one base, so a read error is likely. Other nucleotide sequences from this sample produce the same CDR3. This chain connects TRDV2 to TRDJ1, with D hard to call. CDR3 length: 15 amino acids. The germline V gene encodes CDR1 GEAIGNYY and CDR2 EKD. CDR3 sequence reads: CACDTAFPRTDKLIF. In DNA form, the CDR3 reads TGCGCCTGTGACACCGCTTTTCCCCGCACCGATAAACTCATCTTT.

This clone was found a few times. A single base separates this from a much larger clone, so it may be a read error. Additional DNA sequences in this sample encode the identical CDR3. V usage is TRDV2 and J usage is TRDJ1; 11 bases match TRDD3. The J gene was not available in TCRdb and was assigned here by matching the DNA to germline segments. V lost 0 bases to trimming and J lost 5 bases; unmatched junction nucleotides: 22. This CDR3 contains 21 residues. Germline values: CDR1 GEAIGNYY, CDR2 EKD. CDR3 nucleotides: TGTGCCTGTGACACCGTTTACGTCTCGTCTGGGGGATACCGTGGCACTGATAAACTCATCTTT. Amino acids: CACDTVYVSSGGYRGTDKLIF.

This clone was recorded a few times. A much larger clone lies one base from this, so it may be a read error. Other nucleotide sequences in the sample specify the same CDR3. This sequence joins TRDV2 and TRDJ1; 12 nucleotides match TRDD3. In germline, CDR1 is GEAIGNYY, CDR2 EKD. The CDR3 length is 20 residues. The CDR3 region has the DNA TGTGCCTGTGACACCGTCCTACTGGGGGATACCCGTACGGACACAGATAAACTCATCTTT. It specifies CACDTVLLGDTRTDTDKLIF.

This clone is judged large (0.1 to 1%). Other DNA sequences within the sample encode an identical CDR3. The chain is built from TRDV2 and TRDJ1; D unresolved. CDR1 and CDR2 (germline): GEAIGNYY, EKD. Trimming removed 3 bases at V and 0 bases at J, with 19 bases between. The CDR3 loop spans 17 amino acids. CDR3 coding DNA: TGTGCCTGTGACGGGGTATCTCCTCTTTACCACACCGATAAACTCATCTTT. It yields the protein CACDGVSPLYHTDKLIF.